This is a list of T cell receptor beta chains from one sample in a study of CXCR3-negative and CXCR3-positive naive CD8 T cells. Each CDR3 protein gets one entry in TCRdb, which reprocessed the 5' RACE reads and gives no DNA. Recorded for this sample: about 120,000 distinct CDR3 sequences. Sequencing input: naive CXCR3+ CD8+ T cells from blood. The receptors shown here come from a human donor in good health. Some clones in this sample may be carry-over from other donors' samples. The CDR3 runs from the conserved cysteine through the conserved F or W.

J	V	CDR3
TRBJ2-7	TRBV4-2	CASSQEFVWTTYEQYF
TRBJ1-2	TRBV30	CAWRIPGQGIFYGYTF
TRBJ2-3	TRBV11-2	CASSFLRWGGTDTQYF
TRBJ2-1	TRBV9	CASSVNDYNEQFF
TRBJ2-7	TRBV9	CASSVEPSYEQYF
TRBJ1-2	TRBV2	CASLGGLNYGYTF
TRBJ1-5	TRBV12-3/TRBV12-4	CASSPETGRDNQPQHF
TRBJ2-7	TRBV4-1	CASSHKLEYEQYF
TRBJ2-1	TRBV12-3/TRBV12-4	CASSFSLNEQFF
TRBJ2-1	TRBV12-3/TRBV12-4	CASSLWHEQFF
TRBJ2-3	TRBV9	CASSADGFLDTQYF
TRBJ2-7	TRBV19	CASSIGRVPAYEQYF
TRBJ1-5	TRBV11-2	CASSLDTTGGLYSNQPQHF
TRBJ2-7	TRBV5-1	CASSYMPTYEQYF
TRBJ2-7	TRBV28	CASSFLLEGPHYEQYF
TRBJ1-6	TRBV28	CASSLSASRSPLHF
TRBJ2-3	TRBV12-3/TRBV12-4	CASSFASVRATDTQYF
TRBJ2-1	TRBV29-1	CSVTGTSDNNEQFF
TRBJ2-7	TRBV6-6	CASSDRASYEQYF
TRBJ2-5	TRBV5-1	CASSLLRGGAPETQYF
TRBJ2-1	TRBV11-2	CASSPLVFEQFF
TRBJ2-3	TRBV4-1	CASAKPGTSGSEDTQYF
TRBJ2-7	TRBV5-6	CASSSRDRGLHEQYF
TRBJ2-7	TRBV7-2	CASSPAHEQYF
TRBJ2-7	TRBV20-1	CSAIGGYEQYF
TRBJ2-3	TRBV7-9	CASSLAGHNTQYF
TRBJ1-5	TRBV28	CASSSTGLRGNQPQHF
TRBJ1-2	TRBV29-1	CSVEGGAGNYGYTF
TRBJ2-7	TRBV10-3	CAIKGTGKSYEQYF
TRBJ2-1	TRBV7-2	CASSLAVYGGAFIEQFF
TRBJ1-1	TRBV20-1	CSAGGRMDTEAFF
TRBJ1-1	TRBV4-1	CASRYQPGNTEAFF
TRBJ2-7	TRBV19	CASRGGPYEQYF
TRBJ2-7	TRBV24-1	CATSETGGPYEQYF
TRBJ2-1	TRBV9	CASSRLAGGPNGEQFF
TRBJ2-7	TRBV9	CASSVGTGEGYEQYF
TRBJ2-1	TRBV12-3/TRBV12-4	CASTTPRGNNEQFF
TRBJ2-1	TRBV29-1	CSVAPGTGVYEQFF
TRBJ1-2	TRBV7-9	CASSWLGGGPKTYNYGYTF
TRBJ2-7	TRBV5-6	CASSDTYEQYF
TRBJ2-5	TRBV11-2	CASSLEAGGNQETQYF
TRBJ2-1	TRBV28	CASSLARRVLANEQFF
TRBJ2-5	TRBV28	CASSLNGEETQYF
TRBJ2-7	TRBV20-1	CSARTRGHYEQYF
TRBJ2-7	TRBV3-1	CASSRWTGNNEQCF
TRBJ1-2	TRBV9	CASSVSGYGYTF
TRBJ2-3	TRBV15	CATRGLSSTDTQYF
TRBJ2-6	TRBV10-3	CAISDRGGRSGANVLTF
TRBJ2-6	TRBV3-1	CASSQSGFGTPSGANVLTF
TRBJ2-3	TRBV4-1	CASSPTIGTGADTQYF
TRBJ2-1	TRBV3-1	CASSQDYTYNEQFF